The T cell receptor beta chain under discussion was sequenced for a study of shared clonotypes between healthy human individuals. Points from the study as a whole: Non-shared clonotypes displayed generation probabilities falling below those of clonotypes present in all four donors. In this cohort, only blood was sampled, and tissue repertoires likely differ.

Libraries were prepared by immunoSEQ multiplex PCR; TCRdb keeps only in-frame clonotypes and omits some of them. The profile covers fewer than 1.4 million clones, with approximately 80% appearing a single time and roughly 0.55% taken by the ten largest. In this sample, this clone turned up once. Its antigen is not known. Input material: memory CD4+ T cells from PBMCs. Stated subset: CD45RA-negative fraction. The receptor comes from a man aged 18 to 30 in good health. Some clones in this sample may be carry-over from other donors' samples.

In nucleotides, the CDR3 is TGTGCCAGCAGCCCGACTGGACGCGGGTCGGGCACTGAAGCTTTCTTT. Protein product: CASSPTGRGSGTEAFF. The V and J genes are TRBV7-9 and TRBJ1-1; D unclear. Germline V gene sequence: CDR1 SEHNR, CDR2 FQNEAQ (reference sequence). V was cut by 5 bases and J by 4 bases, with 20 bases left in between. The CDR3 runs to 16 residues.